Below, 6 T cell receptor beta chains from the same sample are listed, as sequenced in a study of CXCR3-negative and CXCR3-positive naive CD8 T cells. Study results and caveats: For CXCR3-positive naive cells, TRB CDR3s were more hydrophobic than those of CXCR3-negative naive cells.

UMI-labeled TRB cDNA libraries were prepared by 5' RACE. TCRdb re-analyzed the 5' RACE reads; it lists each CDR3 protein once, without DNA. The sample data list some 5,400 distinct CDR3 sequences. What these receptors recognize is not known. The specimen sequenced was naive CXCR3+ CD8+ T cells from blood. The subset here: CD45RO-CCR7+CD27+CD95- naive CD8+ T cells expressing CXCR3 (TNR3+). These TCRs come from a human donor in good health. Some clones in this sample may be carry-over from other donors' samples.

By frequency, this clonotype is medium-sized. The chain is built from TRBV15 and TRBJ1-1. Germline loops: CDR1 LNHNV, CDR2 YYDKDF (reference sequence). The CDR3 loop spans 13 amino acids. The CDR3 region is CATSRDLYGEAFF. The whole variable domain, remainder taken from reference TRBV15 and TRBJ1-1, is DAMVIQNPRYQVTQFGKPVTLSCSQTLNHNVMYWYQQKSSQAPKLLFHYYDKDFNNEADTPDNFQSRRPNTSFCFLDIRSPGLGDTAMYLCATSRDLYGEAFFGQGTRLTVV.

V is TRBV20-1 and J is TRBJ2-7. The CDR3 has 14 residues. Germline loops: CDR1 DFQATT, CDR2 SNEGSKA (reference sequence). CDR3: CSASEPRGPYEQYF.

The chain recombines TRBV27 with TRBJ2-7; TCRdb's D call, TRBD2, is unchecked because there is no DNA. CDR3 size: 16 residues. CDR1 is MNHEY and CDR2 is SMNVEV in the germline V gene (reference sequence). CDR3 loop: CASSLSLAGVGYEQYF.

This sequence joins TRBV11-2 and TRBJ2-1. The germline gives CDR1 SGHAT, CDR2 FQNNGV. This CDR3 region has 15 residues. The CDR3 sequence: CASSLYSGSYNEQFF. Full variable domain (remainder filled in from reference TRBV11-2 and TRBJ2-1): EAGVAQSPRYKIIEKRQSVAFWCNPISGHATLYWYQQILGQGPKLLIQFQNNGVVDDSQLPKDRFSAERLKGVDSTLKIQPAKLEDSAVYLCASSLYSGSYNEQFFGPGTRLTVL.

The chain has TRBV7-6 and TRBJ1-6; the TRBD1 assignment by TCRdb is unverifiable without DNA. CDR3 size: 14 residues. In germline, CDR1 is SGHVS, CDR2 FNYEAQ. The CDR3 loop is CASSVGQYNSPLHF.

According to its frequency, this clonotype is medium-sized. Here the CDR3 reads CASYSGTEPSYTF. J is TRBJ1-2 and V is TRBV19; TCRdb lists TRBD1, though no DNA is available to test this call. Looked up from germline, CDR1 is LNHDA and CDR2 is SQIVND (reference sequence). CDR3 length equals 13 residues.